The rows below give T cell receptor beta chains drawn from one sample of a study of control samples from healthy donors and cancer patients. The protocol was immunoSEQ multiplex PCR, while the TCRdb copy is restricted to in-frame clones and leaves out a portion. The data hold tens of thousands of clones, with around nine tenths observed a single time. The sample comprised blood. The receptors originated from a woman younger than 35 in good health. CDR3s include the opening cysteine and the closing phenylalanine or tryptophan. The order of the fields is J gene, V gene, D gene, clone size, CDR3 protein, CDR3 DNA. A D gene is named only where the DNA matches it firmly. The size entry is marked missing in some rows and otherwise reads once, few, many or a size class.

j_gene: TRBJ1-1
v_gene: TRBV6-5
d_gene: .
abundance: .
CDR3aa: CASSYSNENTEAFF
CDR3nt: TGTGCCAGCAGTTACTCGAACGAGAACACTGAAGCTTTCTTT

j_gene: TRBJ2-3
v_gene: TRBV6-4
d_gene: TRBD2
abundance: .
CDR3aa: CASSDSERGGLTQYF
CDR3nt: TGTGCCAGCAGTGACTCTGAGCGGGGGGGCCTTACGCAGTATTTT

j_gene: TRBJ1-4
v_gene: TRBV6-5
d_gene: .
abundance: .
CDR3aa: CASSPSGGEKLFF
CDR3nt: TGTGCCAGCAGTCCGTCCGGGGGCGAAAAACTGTTTTTT

j_gene: TRBJ1-5
v_gene: TRBV2
d_gene: .
abundance: .
CDR3aa: CASSPQGRGQPQHF
CDR3nt: TGTGCCAGCAGCCCCCAGGGTCGAGGCCAGCCCCAGCATTTT

j_gene: TRBJ1-2
v_gene: TRBV24-1
d_gene: TRBD1
abundance: .
CDR3aa: CATSDFGTGVWGYTF
CDR3nt: TGTGCCACCAGTGATTTTGGGACAGGGGTCTGGGGCTACACCTTC

j_gene: TRBJ1-1
v_gene: TRBV4-1
d_gene: .
abundance: .
CDR3aa: CASSQDPGVNTEAFF
CDR3nt: TGCGCCAGCAGCCAAGATCCGGGGGTGAACACTGAAGCTTTCTTT

j_gene: TRBJ2-7
v_gene: TRBV9
d_gene: TRBD1
abundance: .
CDR3aa: CASTITGTGDTYEQYF
CDR3nt: TGTGCCAGCACCATAACCGGGACAGGGGACACCTACGAGCAGTACTTC

j_gene: TRBJ2-1
v_gene: TRBV7-8
d_gene: TRBD2
abundance: .
CDR3aa: CASRGLAAGDEQFF
CDR3nt: TGTGCCAGCCGCGGACTAGCCGCCGGCGATGAGCAGTTCTTC

j_gene: TRBJ1-1
v_gene: TRBV29-1
d_gene: .
abundance: .
CDR3aa: CSVEGGVGKGTEAFF
CDR3nt: TGCAGCGTTGAAGGAGGGGTGGGAAAAGGAACTGAAGCTTTCTTT

j_gene: TRBJ1-6
v_gene: TRBV9
d_gene: TRBD1
abundance: few
CDR3aa: CASSADRDVRNSPLHF
CDR3nt: TGTGCCAGCAGCGCAGACAGGGATGTTAGAAATTCACCCCTCCACTTT

j_gene: TRBJ2-7
v_gene: TRBV11-3
d_gene: .
abundance: .
CDR3aa: CASSSLGGEQYF
CDR3nt: TGTGCCAGCAGCTCCCTCGGGGGCGAGCAGTACTTC

j_gene: TRBJ2-2
v_gene: TRBV5-4
d_gene: TRBD2
abundance: .
CDR3aa: CASSLAGGGLNTGELFF
CDR3nt: TGTGCCAGCAGCTTGGCCGGGGGGGGATTGAACACCGGGGAGCTGTTTTTT

j_gene: TRBJ2-2
v_gene: TRBV5-5
d_gene: .
abundance: .
CDR3aa: CASSLASGANTGELFF
CDR3nt: TGTGCCAGCAGCTTGGCCTCAGGGGCGAACACCGGGGAGCTGTTTTTT

j_gene: TRBJ2-3
v_gene: TRBV6-5
d_gene: TRBD2
abundance: medium-sized
CDR3aa: CASSEKTSGGITQYF
CDR3nt: TGTGCCAGCAGCGAGAAGACTAGCGGGGGGATTACGCAGTATTTT

j_gene: TRBJ1-5
v_gene: TRBV5-1
d_gene: .
abundance: .
CDR3aa: CASSLKGDQPQHF
CDR3nt: TGCGCCAGCAGCTTGAAGGGGGATCAGCCCCAGCATTTT